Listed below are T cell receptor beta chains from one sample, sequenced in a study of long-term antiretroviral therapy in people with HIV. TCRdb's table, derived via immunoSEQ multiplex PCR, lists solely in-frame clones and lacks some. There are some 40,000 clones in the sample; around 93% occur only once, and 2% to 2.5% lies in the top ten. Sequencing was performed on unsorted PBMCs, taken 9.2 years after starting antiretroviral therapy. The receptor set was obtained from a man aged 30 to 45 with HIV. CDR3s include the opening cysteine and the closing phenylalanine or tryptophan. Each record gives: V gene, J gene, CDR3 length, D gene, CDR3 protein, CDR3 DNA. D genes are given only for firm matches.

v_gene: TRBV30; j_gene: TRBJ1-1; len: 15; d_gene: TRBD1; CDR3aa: CAWSRAGQGDTEAFF; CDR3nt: TGTGCCTGGAGTCGGGCGGGACAGGGGGACACTGAAGCTTTCTTT
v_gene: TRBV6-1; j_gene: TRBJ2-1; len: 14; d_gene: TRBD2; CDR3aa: CASSIAGGRIEQFF; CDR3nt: TGTGCCAGCAGTATAGCGGGGGGGCGTATTGAGCAGTTCTTC
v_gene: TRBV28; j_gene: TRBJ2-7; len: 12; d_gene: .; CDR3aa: CAGGPSSYEQYF; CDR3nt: TGTGCAGGCGGCCCAAGCTCCTACGAGCAGTACTTC
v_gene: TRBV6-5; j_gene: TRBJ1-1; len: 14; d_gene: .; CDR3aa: CASSYGQMNTEAFF; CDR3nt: TGTGCCAGCAGTTACGGACAAATGAACACTGAAGCTTTCTTT
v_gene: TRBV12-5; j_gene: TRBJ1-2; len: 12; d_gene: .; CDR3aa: CASADANYGYTF; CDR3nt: TGTGCTAGTGCCGACGCTAACTATGGCTACACCTTC
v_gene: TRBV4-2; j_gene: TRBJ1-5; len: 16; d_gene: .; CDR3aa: CASSQDRIGSLQPQHF; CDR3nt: TGTGCCAGCAGCCAAGATCGAATAGGGAGCCTTCAGCCCCAGCATTTT
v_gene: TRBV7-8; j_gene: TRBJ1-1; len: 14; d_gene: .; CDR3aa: CASSSETVNTEAFF; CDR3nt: TGTGCCAGCAGCTCAGAGACAGTGAACACTGAAGCTTTCTTT
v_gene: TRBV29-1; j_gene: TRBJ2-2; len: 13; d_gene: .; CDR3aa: CSALTGNTGELFF; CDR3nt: TGCAGCGCCCTGACAGGGAACACCGGGGAGCTGTTTTTT
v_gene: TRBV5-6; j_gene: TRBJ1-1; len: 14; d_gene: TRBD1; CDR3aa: CASKRRQGDTEAFF; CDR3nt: TGTGCCAGCAAGAGACGGCAGGGGGACACTGAAGCTTTCTTT
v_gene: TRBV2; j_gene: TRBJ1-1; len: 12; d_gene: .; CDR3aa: CASSAYNTEAFF; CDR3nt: TGTGCCAGCAGTGCCTACAACACTGAAGCTTTCTTT
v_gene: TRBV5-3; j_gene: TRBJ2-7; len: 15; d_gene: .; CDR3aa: CARSFGATHSYEQYF; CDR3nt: TGTGCCAGAAGCTTTGGAGCTACACACTCCTACGAGCAGTACTTC
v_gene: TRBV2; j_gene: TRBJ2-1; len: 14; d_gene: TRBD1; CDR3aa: CASRTGGVYNEQFF; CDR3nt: TGTGCCAGCAGGACAGGGGGTGTATACAATGAGCAGTTCTTC
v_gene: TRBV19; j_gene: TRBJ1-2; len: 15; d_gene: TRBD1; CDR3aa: CASRLRTGGNYGYTF; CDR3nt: TGTGCCAGTAGGTTACGGACAGGGGGCAACTATGGCTACACCTTC
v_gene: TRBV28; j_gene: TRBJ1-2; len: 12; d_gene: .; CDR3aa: CASSTGDYGYTF; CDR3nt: TGTGCCAGCTCAACCGGGGACTATGGCTACACCTTC
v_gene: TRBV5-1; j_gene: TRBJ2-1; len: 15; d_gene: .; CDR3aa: CASSTDDLSYNEQFF; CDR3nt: TGCGCCAGCAGCACAGACGACCTCTCCTACAATGAGCAGTTCTTC
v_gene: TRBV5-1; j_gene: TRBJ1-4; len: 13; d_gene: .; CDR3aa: CASSLGGPEKLFF; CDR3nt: TGCGCCAGCAGCTTGGGCGGCCCTGAAAAACTGTTTTTT
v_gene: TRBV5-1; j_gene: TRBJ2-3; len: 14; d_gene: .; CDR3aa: CASSTPGAEDTQYF; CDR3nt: TGCGCCAGCAGCACTCCGGGTGCCGAAGATACGCAGTATTTT
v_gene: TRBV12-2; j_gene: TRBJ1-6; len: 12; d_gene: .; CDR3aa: CASRLRGSPLHF; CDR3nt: TGTGCAAGTCGCTTACGGGGGTCACCCCTCCACTTT
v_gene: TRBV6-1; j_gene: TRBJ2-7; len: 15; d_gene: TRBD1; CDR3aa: CASSRGDRGSYEQYF; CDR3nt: TGTGCCAGCAGTAGAGGGGACAGGGGCTCCTACGAGCAGTACTTC
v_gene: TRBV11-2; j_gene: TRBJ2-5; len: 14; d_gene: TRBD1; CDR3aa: CASSTRAQGQTQYF; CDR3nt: TGTGCCAGCAGCACCCGGGCACAGGGGCAGACCCAGTACTTC
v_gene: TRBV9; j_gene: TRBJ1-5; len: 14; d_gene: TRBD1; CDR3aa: CASSVGTGDQPQHF; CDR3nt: TGTGCCAGCAGCGTAGGGACAGGGGACCAGCCCCAGCATTTT
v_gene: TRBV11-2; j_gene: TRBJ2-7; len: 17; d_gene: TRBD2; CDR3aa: CASSLVLTSGGLGEQYF; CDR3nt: TGTGCCAGCAGCTTAGTCCTGACTAGCGGGGGGTTGGGAGAGCAGTACTTC
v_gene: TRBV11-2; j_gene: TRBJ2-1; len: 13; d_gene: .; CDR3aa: CASSSPGENEQFF; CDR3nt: TGTGCCAGCAGCTCACCGGGGGAGAATGAGCAGTTCTTC
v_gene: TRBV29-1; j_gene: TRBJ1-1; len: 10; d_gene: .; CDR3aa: CSGGGTEAFF; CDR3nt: TGCAGCGGCGGAGGCACTGAAGCTTTCTTT
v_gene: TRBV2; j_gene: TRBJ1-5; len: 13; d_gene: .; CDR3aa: CASSDIQNQPQHF; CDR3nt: TGTGCCAGCAGTGACATTCAAAATCAGCCCCAGCATTTT
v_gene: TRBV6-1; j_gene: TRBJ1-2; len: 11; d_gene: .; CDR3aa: CASSSGPGYTF; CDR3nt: TGTGCCAGCAGCTCGGGACCTGGCTACACCTTC
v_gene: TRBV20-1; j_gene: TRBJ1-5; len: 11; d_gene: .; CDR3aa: CSALGGQPQHF; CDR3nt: TGCAGTGCTTTGGGTGGTCAGCCCCAGCATTTT
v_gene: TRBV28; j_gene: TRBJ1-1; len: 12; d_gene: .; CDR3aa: CASSSRNTEAFF; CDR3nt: TGTGCCAGCAGTTCCCGGAACACTGAAGCTTTCTTT